This is a list of T cell receptor beta chains from one sample in a study of Graves' ophthalmopathy and Graves' hyperthyroidism. MiXCR was run by TCRdb on the multiplex PCR reads, yielding one entry per CDR3 protein. The data hold 300,000 or so distinct CDR3 sequences, with 15% to 20% observed a single time. The sequenced sample consisted of peripheral blood. Receptors originate from an adult man with Graves' ophthalmopathy. Each CDR3 is given with its conserved first and last residue. A D gene is named only where the DNA matches it firmly. Some rows mark clone size as missing; the rest say once, few, many or name a class of expanded clone.

v_call	j_call	clone_size	d_call	cdr3_nt	cdr3_aa
TRBV3-1	TRBJ2-2	many	.	TGTGCCAGCAGCCGCGGATACACCGGGGAGCTGTTTTTT	CASSRGYTGELFF
TRBV30	TRBJ1-2	many	TRBD1	TGTGCCTGGAGTTACGACAGGGGCCATGGCTACACCTTC	CAWSYDRGHGYTF
TRBV28	TRBJ2-2	many	TRBD1	TGTGCCAGCAGTCTATCACGAAAACAGGGGATCACCGGGGAGCTGTTTTTT	CASSLSRKQGITGELFF
TRBV19	TRBJ1-1	many	TRBD1	TGTGCCAGTAGTATCGGGACAGGGGGCACTGAAGCTTTCTTT	CASSIGTGGTEAFF
TRBV5-1	TRBJ1-2	many	.	TGCGCCAGCAGCTTGACGGGGAATAGCTATGGCTACACCTTC	CASSLTGNSYGYTF
TRBV6-5	TRBJ1-5	many	.	TGTGCCAGCAGCAATCGCCGGGTTACGAGCAATCAGCCCCAGCATTTT	CASSNRRVTSNQPQHF
TRBV6-2/TRBV6-3	TRBJ1-5	many	TRBD1	TGTGCCAGCAGTTACTCGCTGGGACAGGGCAGCAATCAGCCCCAGCATTTT	CASSYSLGQGSNQPQHF
TRBV30	TRBJ2-5	many	.	TGTGCCTGGAGTGTGTTCGAGGAGACCCAGTACTTC	CAWSVFEETQYF
TRBV30	TRBJ2-3	many	TRBD2	TGTGCCTGGAATAAAAAGACTAGCGGGAGGTGGATGAAAACAGATACGCAGTATTTT	CAWNKKTSGRWMKTDTQYF
TRBV7-8	TRBJ2-7	many	TRBD1	TGTGCCAGCAGCGTCACAGGGGTGGAGCAGTACTTC	CASSVTGVEQYF
TRBV28	TRBJ1-5	many	.	TGTGCCAGCAGCATAAGGGATCAGCCCCAGCATTTT	CASSIRDQPQHF
TRBV20-1	TRBJ2-5	few	TRBD2	TGCAGTGCTAGAGACCTAGAGGGACTAGCGGGAGAAGAGACCCAGTACTTC	CSARDLEGLAGEETQYF
TRBV27	TRBJ2-5	many	TRBD2	TGTGCCAGCAGTTTAAGGACTAGCGGTTCTGGTACCCAGTACTTC	CASSLRTSGSGTQYF
TRBV6-1	TRBJ2-2	.	.	TGTGCCAGCAGTCCTATGGGGACCAACACCGGGGAGCTGTTTTTT	CASSPMGTNTGELFF
TRBV18	TRBJ2-2	.	.	TGTGCCAGCTCACCAATAGTCCCGGGCACCGGGGAGCTGTTTTTT	CASSPIVPGTGELFF
TRBV29-1	TRBJ1-3	many	.	TGCAGCGTTGTGGCAAACTCTGGAAACACCATATATTTT	CSVVANSGNTIYF
TRBV30	TRBJ2-5	many	TRBD2	TGTGCCTGGAGTCACCTAGCGGGGATCCAAGAGACCCAGTACTTC	CAWSHLAGIQETQYF
TRBV10-3	TRBJ2-5	many	.	TGTGCCATCAGTAGTTGGGACACCCAAGAGACCCAGTACTTC	CAISSWDTQETQYF
TRBV18	TRBJ2-6	.	TRBD1	TGTGCCAGCTCACCGATAGGACAGGGAAACTCTGGGGCCAACGTCCTGACTTTC	CASSPIGQGNSGANVLTF
TRBV18	TRBJ2-7	.	TRBD2	TGTGCCAGCTCACCGCCGACTAGCGGATACGAGCAGTACTTC	CASSPPTSGYEQYF
TRBV15	TRBJ2-3	many	TRBD2	TGTGCCACCAGCAACCCCCTAGCGGGACGGACAGATACGCAGTATTTT	CATSNPLAGRTDTQYF
TRBV6-1	TRBJ2-7	.	.	TGTGCCAGCAGGGGGGACTTAGGGGGCGAGCAGTACTTC	CASRGDLGGEQYF
TRBV6-1	TRBJ1-1	.	.	TGTGCCACCGGACGGTGGGGGTGGAACACTGAAGCTTTCTTT	CATGRWGWNTEAFF
TRBV5-1	TRBJ2-7	many	TRBD1	TGCGCCAGCAGCTTGGCCGCGGCAGGGGGCTTTCCCATCTACGAGCAGTACTTC	CASSLAAAGGFPIYEQYF
TRBV5-6	TRBJ1-2	.	.	TGTGCCAGCAGCTTGTTTCCAGGGCAAGGCTACACCTTC	CASSLFPGQGYTF
TRBV6-1	TRBJ2-7	many	.	TGTGCCACCAGTGGAGGGGCCCGCGCTAGCTATTACGAGCAGTACTTC	CATSGGARASYYEQYF
TRBV6-5	TRBJ2-3	.	TRBD2	TGTGCCAGCAGTTACGGCGGGAGAGGCACAGATACGCAGTATTTT	CASSYGGRGTDTQYF
TRBV6-2/TRBV6-3	TRBJ1-2	many	.	TGTGCCAGCAATCACTCGCTCTCTACAGGGACCTATGGCTACACCTTC	CASNHSLSTGTYGYTF
TRBV7-9	TRBJ2-5	many	.	TGTGCCAGCAGCTTAGACGGACTGACGCAAGAGACCCAGTACTTC	CASSLDGLTQETQYF
TRBV2	TRBJ1-5	many	.	TGTGCCAGCAGTGAAGCAAGGGGCCGAAATCAGCCCCAGCATTTT	CASSEARGRNQPQHF
TRBV19	TRBJ1-5	many	.	TGTGCCAGTCCGCATTGGGACTCGTTTGAAATGACGAGGGGTCAGCCCCAGCATTTT	CASPHWDSFEMTRGQPQHF
TRBV20-1	TRBJ2-7	many	TRBD1	TGCAGTGCTACGATCCCCGGGACAGGGCACTACGAGCAGTACTTC	CSATIPGTGHYEQYF
TRBV5-1	TRBJ1-6	.	.	TGCGCCAGCAGCTTTTCAGGAGAAAATTCACCCCTCCACTTT	CASSFSGENSPLHF
TRBV5-1	TRBJ2-2	many	TRBD2	TGCGCCAGCAGCATCCGCTTCGGACTAGCGGGAGTAGGTACCGGGGAGCTGTTTTTT	CASSIRFGLAGVGTGELFF
TRBV27	TRBJ1-2	many	.	TGTGCCAGCAGTTTACGAGGGTTTTATGGCTACACCTTC	CASSLRGFYGYTF